This TCR beta chain was captured by sequencing in a study of early T cells in non-severe SARS-CoV-2 infection. This clonotype was observed a handful of times. Each CDR3 protein is one row after TCRdb ran MiXCR on the 5' RACE reads. Of tens of thousands of distinct CDR3 sequences listed, approximately 10% were seen once; the top ten hold almost 4%. Sequenced here: whole blood, sampled at baseline. This TCR was sampled from an adult who was a healthcare worker with PCR-confirmed SARS-CoV-2 infection or an uninfected control (not recorded which).

The CDR3 nucleotides are TGTGCCAGCAGCTTGTCTCATCGTGCCAATTCACCCCTCCACTTT. Amino acid sequence: CASSLSHRANSPLHF. V usage is TRBV11-2 and J usage is TRBJ1-6; D gene ambiguous. The V end lost 3 bases, the J end lost 7 bases, and 13 bases lay between the germline ends. Germline CDR1 SGHAT, CDR2 FQNNGV. This CDR3 comprises 15 residues.